Following are 14 T cell receptor beta chains from one sample sequenced in a study of cytomegalovirus exposure and HLA in healthy donors. Use of 60 Vbeta and 13 Jbeta primers characterized the PCR. Clones were sequenced by immunoSEQ multiplex PCR, and TCRdb holds only the in-frame ones, with some missing. This sample yields about 150,000 clones, of which around 72% are seen a single time; 2% to 2.5% belongs to the top ten. Sample: PBMCs. Every receptor here comes from a man in his forties or fifties in good health and CMV-seronegative.

The V call is TRBV2, the J call TRBJ2-1; TRBD2 aligns across 8 bases. The ends lost 7 bases at V and 7 bases at J; junction bases unmatched: 6. Germline CDR1 is SNHLY and CDR2 is FYNNEI. This CDR3 is 13 amino acids long. The CDR3 nucleotides are TGTGCCAGCATACCGGGACTAGGTAATGAGCAGTTCTTC. Translated, it gives CASIPGLGNEQFF. Supplemented by reference TRBV2 and TRBJ2-1, the full variable domain reads EPEVTQTPSHQVTQMGQEVILRCVPISNHLYFYWYRQILGQKVEFLVSFYNNEISEKSEIFDDQFSVERPDGSNFTLKIRSTKLEDSAMYFCASIPGLGNEQFFGPGTRLTVL.

This chain links TRBV4-3 with TRBJ2-7; 8 positions match TRBD1. The ends lost 4 bases at V and 2 bases at J; junction bases unmatched: 7. The CDR3 contains 15 residues. The germline CDR1 and CDR2 sequences are LGHNA and YSLEER. The CDR3: CASSRSRTGTYEQYF. The CDR3 DNA reads TGCGCCAGCAGCCGTAGCAGGACAGGGACCTACGAGCAGTACTTC.

In this sample, this clone turned up once. The chain carries TRBV2 and TRBJ1-6; 7 positions match TRBD1. With V trimmed by 1 base and J by 7 bases, 7 bases remained unmatched. Germline V gene sequence: CDR1 SNHLY, CDR2 FYNNEI. The CDR3 loop spans 16 amino acids. The CDR3 coding sequence is TGTGCCAGCAGTGAAGAAGACAGGGAGAGAAATTCACCCCTCCACTTT. It codes for CASSEEDRERNSPLHF. Drawing the rest from reference TRBV2 and TRBJ1-6, the complete variable domain is EPEVTQTPSHQVTQMGQEVILRCVPISNHLYFYWYRQILGQKVEFLVSFYNNEISEKSEIFDDQFSVERPDGSNFTLKIRSTKLEDSAMYFCASSEEDRERNSPLHFGNGTRLTVT.

V usage is TRBV19 and J usage is TRBJ1-1; 10 bases match TRBD1. Germline V CDR1 and CDR2: LNHDA, SQIVND (reference sequence). This CDR3 spans 15 amino acids. J gave up 4 bases and V 6 bases, and 8 bases lay outside the gene matches. The CDR3 is CASRRTGGPLTEAFF. The DNA of the CDR3 is TGTGCCAGTAGGAGGACAGGGGGGCCCCTCACTGAAGCTTTCTTT.

This rearrangement joins TRBV6-1 to TRBJ1-1, with D hard to call. This CDR3 spans 13 amino acids. CDR1 and CDR2 from the germline V gene are MNHNS and SASEGT. Between the trimmed V and J ends, which lost 5 bases and 1 base, there was a span of 8 bases. CDR3 DNA sequence: TGTGCCAGCAGTTCGACAAGGAACACTGAAGCTTTCTTT. Translating gives CASSSTRNTEAFF.

This chain links TRBV9 with TRBJ2-5; possible D gene TRBD2, 5 bases. CDR1 is SGDLS, CDR2 YYNGEE, per germline. The CDR3 length is 13 residues. Trimming removed 7 bases at V and 3 bases at J, with 13 bases between. DNA of the CDR3: TGTGCCAGCGCGAGGGCACACGAAGAGACCCAGTACTTC. It encodes CASARAHEETQYF.

This clone turned up a few times. This chain joins TRBV11-2 and TRBJ2-7; 7 bases map to TRBD1. The trim removed 3 bases at V and 2 bases at J, leaving 13 bases unmatched. This CDR3 is 17 amino acids long. Germline CDR1 SGHAT, CDR2 FQNNGV. This CDR3 is CASSFHYQGETTYEQYF. Written as DNA, the CDR3 is TGTGCCAGCAGCTTCCACTACCAGGGGGAGACTACCTACGAGCAGTACTTC.

The chain recombines TRBV4-1 with TRBJ1-2, with D possibly being TRBD1 (6 bases). Germline V gene sequence: CDR1 MGHRA, CDR2 YSYEKL. The length of the CDR3 is 16 residues. Trimming took 0 bases from V and 3 from J, leaving 14 bases between them. The CDR3 bases are TGCGCCAGCAGCCAAGAGTCGGCGGGGGGCTACTATGGCTACACCTTC. It is translated as CASSQESAGGYYGYTF.

The chain uses TRBV6-1 and TRBJ1-1, with D possibly matching TRBD1 (5 bases). The CDR3 extends over 14 amino acids. Trimming cost V 5 bases and J 4 bases, with 14 bases left between them. CDR1 and CDR2 (germline): MNHNS, SASEGT. Written as DNA, the CDR3 is TGTGCCAGCAGTCGCCGGGGGTCGGGCACTGAAGCTTTCTTT. It is translated as CASSRRGSGTEAFF.

The chain carries TRBV15 and TRBJ1-4, with D unclear. Germline lookup yields CDR1 LNHNV and CDR2 YYDKDF (reference sequence). V dropped 4 bases and J dropped 0 bases, with 18 bases sitting between them. CDR3 length: 18 residues. The DNA of the CDR3 is TGTGCCACCAGCAAGGCGCGGAGCCGCCGAACAACTAATGAAAAACTGTTTTTT. As protein: CATSKARSRRTTNEKLFF.

V is TRBV5-6 and J is TRBJ2-5; D is perhaps TRBD2 (6 bases). The CDR3 totals 16 residues. Trimming stripped 0 bases from V and 0 bases from J, with 12 bases between. The germline gives CDR1 SGHDT, CDR2 YYEEEE. CDR3: CASSLGGGANQETQYF. In DNA form, the CDR3 reads TGTGCCAGCAGCTTGGGGGGCGGGGCGAACCAAGAGACCCAGTACTTC.

This chain uses TRBV11-2 with TRBJ1-5; 10 nucleotides agree with TRBD1. V lost 5 bases, J lost 5 bases, and 6 bases stayed unmatched. Germline CDR1 is SGHAT and CDR2 is FQNNGV. There are 15 residues in the CDR3. CDR3 in amino acids: CASSRTGTGDQPQHF. CDR3 in DNA: TGTGCCAGCAGCCGGACCGGGACAGGGGATCAGCCCCAGCATTTT. Based on the CDR3 plus reference TRBV11-2 and TRBJ1-5, the full variable domain is EAGVAQSPRYKIIEKRQSVAFWCNPISGHATLYWYQQILGQGPKLLIQFQNNGVVDDSQLPKDRFSAERLKGVDSTLKIQPAKLEDSAVYLCASSRTGTGDQPQHFGDGTRLSIL.

V gene TRBV6-4 combines with J gene TRBJ1-1; D not certain. V was trimmed by 2 bases and J by 3 bases, leaving 10 bases between them. Germline V gene lookup returns CDR1 MRHNA and CDR2 SNTAGT. The CDR3 runs to 14 residues. In nucleotides, the CDR3 is TGTGCCAGCAGTGACAGGAGAAAAGACACTGAAGCTTTCTTT. This codes for CASSDRRKDTEAFF.

The CDR3 DNA is TGTGCCTGGAGCTTCGGAGGGAGGGAGACCCAGTACTTC. Amino acids: CAWSFGGRETQYF. The V gene is TRBV30, the J gene TRBJ2-5, with D possibly TRBD2 on 6 matching bases. CDR1 and CDR2 from the germline V gene are GTSNPN and SVGIG (reference sequence). The V end lost 3 bases, the J end lost 5 bases, and 13 bases lay between the germline ends. This CDR3 comprises 13 residues.